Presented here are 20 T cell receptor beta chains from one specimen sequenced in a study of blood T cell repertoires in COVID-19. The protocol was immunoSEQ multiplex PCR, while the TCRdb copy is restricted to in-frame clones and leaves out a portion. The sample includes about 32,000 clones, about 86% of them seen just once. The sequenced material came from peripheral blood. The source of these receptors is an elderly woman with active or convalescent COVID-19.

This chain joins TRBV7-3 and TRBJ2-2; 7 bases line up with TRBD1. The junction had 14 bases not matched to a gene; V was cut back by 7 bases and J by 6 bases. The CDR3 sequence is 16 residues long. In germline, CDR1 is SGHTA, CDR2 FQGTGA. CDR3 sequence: CASTIQGNVPAGELFF. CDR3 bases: TGTGCCAGCACCATACAGGGGAATGTGCCAGCCGGGGAGCTGTTTTTT.

This CDR3 is CASSESLGQSNEKLFF. As DNA, the CDR3 is TGTGCCAGCAGTGAAAGTTTGGGACAGTCTAATGAAAAACTGTTTTTT. This sequence joins TRBV6-1 and TRBJ1-4, with 7 nucleotides matching TRBD1. From germline, CDR1 is MNHNS and CDR2 SASEGT. This CDR3 contains 16 residues. V dropped 2 bases and J dropped 3; count of bases not matched to a gene: 6.

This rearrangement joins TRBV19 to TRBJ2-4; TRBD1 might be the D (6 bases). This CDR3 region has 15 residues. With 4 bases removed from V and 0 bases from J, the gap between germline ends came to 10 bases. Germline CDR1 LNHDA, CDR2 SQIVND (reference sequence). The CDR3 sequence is CASSRQGRAKNIQYF. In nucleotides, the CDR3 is TGTGCCAGTAGTAGGCAGGGGAGAGCCAAAAACATTCAGTACTTC.

In nucleotides, the CDR3 is TGTGCCAGCAGCCAGATCCTCGGCAGGGGCTATGGCTACACCTTC. Translating gives CASSQILGRGYGYTF. The chain uses TRBV2 and TRBJ1-2, with D perhaps matching TRBD1 (6 bases). This CDR3 contains 15 residues. The germline CDR1 and CDR2 sequences are SNHLY and FYNNEI. Trimming pared 6 bases from V and 4 bases from J, leaving 18 bases between. Supplemented by reference TRBV2 and TRBJ1-2, the full variable domain reads EPEVTQTPSHQVTQMGQEVILRCVPISNHLYFYWYRQILGQKVEFLVSFYNNEISEKSEIFDDQFSVERPDGSNFTLKIRSTKLEDSAMYFCASSQILGRGYGYTFGSGTRLTVV.

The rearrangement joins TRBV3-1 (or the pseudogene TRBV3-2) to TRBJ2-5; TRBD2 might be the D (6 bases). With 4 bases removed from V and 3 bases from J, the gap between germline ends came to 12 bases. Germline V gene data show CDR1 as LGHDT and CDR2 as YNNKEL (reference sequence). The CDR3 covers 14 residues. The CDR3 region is CASSRLGVKETQYF. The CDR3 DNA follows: TGTGCCAGCAGCCGACTAGGAGTCAAAGAGACCCAGTACTTC.

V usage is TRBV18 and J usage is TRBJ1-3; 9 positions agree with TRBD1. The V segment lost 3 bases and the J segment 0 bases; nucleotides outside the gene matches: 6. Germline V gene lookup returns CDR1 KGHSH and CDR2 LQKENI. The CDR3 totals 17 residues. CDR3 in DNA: TGTGCCAGCTCACCCGGACAGGGGACCCGCTCTGGAAACACCATATATTTT. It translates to CASSPGQGTRSGNTIYF.

The CDR3 is CASKRRQGAEEQYF. Written as DNA, the CDR3 is TGTGCCAGCAAACGTCGGCAGGGGGCGGAGGAGCAGTACTTC. This chain joins TRBV11-3 and TRBJ2-7; 8 bases map to TRBD1. The CDR3 extends over 14 amino acids. Germline-derived CDR1 and CDR2 are SGHNT and YENEEA. With 7 bases clipped from V and 7 bases from J, the junction kept 12 bases outside the gene matches.

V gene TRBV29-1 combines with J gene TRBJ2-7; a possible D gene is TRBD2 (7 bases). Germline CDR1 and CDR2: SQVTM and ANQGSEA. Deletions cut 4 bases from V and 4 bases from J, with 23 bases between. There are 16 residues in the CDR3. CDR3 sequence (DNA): TGCAGCGTTGGCACCCCTCGGGGGGACATGGGATACGAGCAGTACTTC. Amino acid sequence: CSVGTPRGDMGYEQYF.

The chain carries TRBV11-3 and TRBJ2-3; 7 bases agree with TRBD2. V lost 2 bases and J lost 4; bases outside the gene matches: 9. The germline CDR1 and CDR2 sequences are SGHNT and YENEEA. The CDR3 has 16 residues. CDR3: CASSLWRGRDSDTQYF. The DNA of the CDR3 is TGTGCCAGCAGCTTATGGCGCGGGAGAGATTCAGATACGCAGTATTTT. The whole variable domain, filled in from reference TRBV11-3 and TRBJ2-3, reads EAGVVQSPRYKIIEKKQPVAFWCNPISGHNTLYWYLQNLGQGPELLIRYENEEAVDDSQLPKDRFSAERLKGVDSTLKIQPAELGDSAVYLCASSLWRGRDSDTQYFGPGTRLTVL.

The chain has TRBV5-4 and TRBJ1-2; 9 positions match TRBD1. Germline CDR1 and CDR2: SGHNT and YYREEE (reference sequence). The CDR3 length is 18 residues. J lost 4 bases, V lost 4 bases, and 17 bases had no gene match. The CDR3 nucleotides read TGTGCCAGCAGCCTTGGGACAGGGAAGGGAAATGGCGGCTATGGCTACACCTTC. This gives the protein CASSLGTGKGNGGYGYTF.

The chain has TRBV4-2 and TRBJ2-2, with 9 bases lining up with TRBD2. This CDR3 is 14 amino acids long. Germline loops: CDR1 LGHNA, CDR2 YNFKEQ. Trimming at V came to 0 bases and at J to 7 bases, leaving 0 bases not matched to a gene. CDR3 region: CASSQELAGGELFF. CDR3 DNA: TGTGCCAGCAGCCAAGAACTAGCGGGCGGGGAGCTGTTTTTT.

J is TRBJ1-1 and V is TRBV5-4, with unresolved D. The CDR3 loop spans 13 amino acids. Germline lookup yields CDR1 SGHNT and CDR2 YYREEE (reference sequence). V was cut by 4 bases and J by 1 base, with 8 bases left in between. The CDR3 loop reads CASSLAWNTEAFF. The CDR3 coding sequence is TGTGCCAGCAGCCTTGCGTGGAACACTGAAGCTTTCTTT.

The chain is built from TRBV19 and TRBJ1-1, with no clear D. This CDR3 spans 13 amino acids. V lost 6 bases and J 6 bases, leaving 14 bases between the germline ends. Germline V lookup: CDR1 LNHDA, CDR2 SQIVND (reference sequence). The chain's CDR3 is CASRILGSSEAFF. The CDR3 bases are TGTGCCAGTAGGATCTTGGGGAGTTCTGAAGCTTTCTTT.

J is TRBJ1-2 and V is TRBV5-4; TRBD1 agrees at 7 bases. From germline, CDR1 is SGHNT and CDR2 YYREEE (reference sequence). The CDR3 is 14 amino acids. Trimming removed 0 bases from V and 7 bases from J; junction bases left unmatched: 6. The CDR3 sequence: CASSLGRGPGGYTF. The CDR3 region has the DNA TGTGCCAGCAGCTTGGGAAGGGGGCCGGGTGGCTACACCTTC.

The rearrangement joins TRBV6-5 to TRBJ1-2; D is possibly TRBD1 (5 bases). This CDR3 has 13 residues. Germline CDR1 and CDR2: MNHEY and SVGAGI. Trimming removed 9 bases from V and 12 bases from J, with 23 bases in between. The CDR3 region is CASGQGRRGEDTF. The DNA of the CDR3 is TGTGCCAGTGGGCAGGGCAGGAGGGGAGAGGACACCTTC.

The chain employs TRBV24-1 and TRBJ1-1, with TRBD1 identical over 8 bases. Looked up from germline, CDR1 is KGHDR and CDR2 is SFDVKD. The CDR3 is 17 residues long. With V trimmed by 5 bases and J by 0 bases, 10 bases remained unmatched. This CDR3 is CATSAAGTGDMNTEAFF. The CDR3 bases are TGTGCCACCAGTGCCGCCGGGACAGGAGATATGAACACTGAAGCTTTCTTT.

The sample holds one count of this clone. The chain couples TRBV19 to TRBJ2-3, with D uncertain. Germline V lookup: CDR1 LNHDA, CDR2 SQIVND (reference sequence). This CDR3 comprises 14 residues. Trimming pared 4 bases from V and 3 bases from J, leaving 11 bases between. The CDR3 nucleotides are TGTGCCAGTAGTAGTACGATACAAACAGATACGCAGTATTTT. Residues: CASSSTIQTDTQYF.

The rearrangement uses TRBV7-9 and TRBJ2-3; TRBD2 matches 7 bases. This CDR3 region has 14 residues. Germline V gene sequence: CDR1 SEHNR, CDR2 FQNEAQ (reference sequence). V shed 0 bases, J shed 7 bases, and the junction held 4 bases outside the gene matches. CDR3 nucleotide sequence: TGTGCCAGCAGCTTAGCGGGAGGGCCCCATACGCAGTATTTT. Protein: CASSLAGGPHTQYF.

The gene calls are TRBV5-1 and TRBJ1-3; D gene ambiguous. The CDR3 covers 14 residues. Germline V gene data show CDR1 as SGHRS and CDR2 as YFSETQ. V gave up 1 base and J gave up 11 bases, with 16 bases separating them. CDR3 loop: CASSLRGTSPAIYF. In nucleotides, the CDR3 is TGCGCCAGCAGCTTGCGGGGAACCTCGCCTGCCATATATTTT.

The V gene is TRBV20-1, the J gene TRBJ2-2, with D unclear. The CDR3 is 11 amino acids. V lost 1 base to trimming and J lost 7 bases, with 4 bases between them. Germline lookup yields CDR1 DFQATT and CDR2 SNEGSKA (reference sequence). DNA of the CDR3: TGCAGTGCTAGAGTCCGCGGGGAGCTGTTTTTT. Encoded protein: CSARVRGELFF.